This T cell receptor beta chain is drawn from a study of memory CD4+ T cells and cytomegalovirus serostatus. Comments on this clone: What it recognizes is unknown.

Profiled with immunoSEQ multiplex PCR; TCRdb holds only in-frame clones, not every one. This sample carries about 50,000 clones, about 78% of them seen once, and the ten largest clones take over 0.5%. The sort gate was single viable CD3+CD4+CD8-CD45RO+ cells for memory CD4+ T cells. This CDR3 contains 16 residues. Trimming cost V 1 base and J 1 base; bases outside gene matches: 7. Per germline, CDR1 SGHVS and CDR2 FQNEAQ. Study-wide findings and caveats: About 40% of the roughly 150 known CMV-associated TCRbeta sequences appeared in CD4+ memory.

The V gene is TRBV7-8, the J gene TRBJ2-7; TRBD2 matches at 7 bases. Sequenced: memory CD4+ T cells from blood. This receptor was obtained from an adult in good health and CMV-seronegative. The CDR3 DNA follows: TGTGCCAGCAGCTTAGGTCTGGGGGGGAATTCCTACGAGCAGTACTTC. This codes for CASSLGLGGNSYEQYF.